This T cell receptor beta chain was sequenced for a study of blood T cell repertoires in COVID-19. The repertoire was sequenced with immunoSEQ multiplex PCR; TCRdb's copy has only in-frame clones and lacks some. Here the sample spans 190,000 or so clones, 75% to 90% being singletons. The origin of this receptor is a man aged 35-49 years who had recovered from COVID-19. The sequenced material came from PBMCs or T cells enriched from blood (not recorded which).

CDR3 sequence: CASSLDSVYNEQFF. DNA of the CDR3: TGCGCCAGCAGCCTTGACAGCGTCTACAATGAGCAGTTCTTC. The chain recombines TRBV5-1 with TRBJ2-1; possible D gene TRBD1, 5 bases. This CDR3 contains 14 residues. The V gene's germline CDR1 is SGHRS and CDR2 YFSETQ. The V and J ends lost 4 bases and 3 bases respectively, with 11 bases between them.